The present TCR beta chain was sequenced within a study of T cells in localized non-small cell lung cancer (dated by TCRdb to 2018 to 2021). In terms of the full investigation: The study analyzed T cell repertoires of over 200 early-stage NSCLC patients, comparing tumors and uninvolved tumor-adjacent lungs. The cohort consisted of approximately 220 treatment-naive NSCLC patients whose localized lung tumors had been resected. NSCLC patients had a mean age of approximately 66 years, and 129 were male and 107 female.

At diagnosis, peripheral blood, uninvolved tumor-adjacent lung and tumor were collected and were preserved as a mix of fresh-frozen and FFPE material. Blood samples were analyzed as peripheral blood mononuclear cells for TCR repertoire profiling. The immunoSEQ Assay was used to sequence TCR beta CDR3 regions from DNA. The authors processed their data as follows. T cell density was computed as TCR beta template counts normalized to usable DNA estimated by amplifying housekeeping genes. Using the preseqR package, richness was estimated by extrapolating to 120,000 templates for tissue samples and 400,000 templates for PBMC samples. Clonality was defined as one minus Pielou's evenness. Differential abundance testing on productive amino-acid clonotypes, with a minimum total count of 5 and an alpha of 0.1, was used to identify tissue-enriched TCRs. The Jaccard Index and the Morisita Overlap Index were used to measure repertoire overlap between compartments. TCR beta CDR3s were clustered by GLIPH together with public tetramer-defined viral CDR3s, and at least three viral sequences plus V-gene enrichment were required for viral motifs. The clones in this table, taken by TCRdb from immuneACCESS, are in-frame only. Not every clone is retained; where verified, under half of the shortfall comes from an unresolved V gene, and the cause of the rest is unknown. That table furnishes V, J and clone size, whereas the DNA furnished D and trimming. The sample has about 18,000 clones on record, over 75% of them singletons. Roughly 23% of the sample is in the top ten clones.

As to this clone: No cognate antigen has been identified for it. No base quality information exists; no much larger clone differs at one position.

The germline V and J ends show losses of 7 bases and 1 base respectively, and no gene match explains 12 bases of the junction. The CDR3 numbers 16 residues from cysteine through phenylalanine. Only CDR3 DNA remains: 48 bases, in frame from the first base. The germline V gene (reference sequence) sets CDR1 to SEHNR and CDR2 to FQNEAQ. The paper's findings and limits, for the study overall: Of the top 100 tumor clones, a median of roughly 57 were detected in paired uninvolved adjacent lung; roughly 29 were also among that lung's top 100. The highest T cell clonality was observed in uninvolved tumor-adjacent lung, where clonality exceeded that of tumor, suggesting that antigenic responses were more focused in uninvolved tumor-adjacent lung. Because multi-region sequencing of the tumors was not done, intratumor heterogeneity could not be ruled out. Because the study design was exploratory, TCR variables were selected using unadjusted p-values without false-discovery rate correction. Higher blood T cell density associated with longer overall survival, while higher adjacent-lung clonality associated with shorter survival.

The chain is assembled from TRBV7-9 and TRBJ1-1; a stretch of 7 junction bases matches TRBD1. The receptor comes from a female donor over 55 with stage I lung adenocarcinoma. Sequencing was performed on peripheral blood, taken before any cancer treatment. The CDR3 region reads CASTTVGTAKNTEAFF. The DNA is TGTGCCAGCACCACGGTCGGGACAGCGAAGAACACTGAAGCTTTCTTT.